Listed below are T cell receptor beta chains from one sample, sequenced in a study of T cell changes during pregnancy in multiple sclerosis. The assay was immunoSEQ multiplex PCR, and TCRdb's table has in-frame clones only and misses some. This table has around 51,000 clones, roughly 93% appearing once. Sequenced material: peripheral blood, taken in the second trimester of pregnancy. The source of these receptors is a female donor with multiple sclerosis, enrolled in a pregnancy study. Each CDR3 is given with its conserved first and last residue. Each record gives: D gene, clone size, J gene, V gene, CDR3 protein, CDR3 DNA. The D gene is left open where the match is weak. Expanded clones get a size class; other rows say once, few or many, or leave the size out.

d_gene: .; abundance: .; j_gene: TRBJ2-1; v_gene: TRBV11-3; CDR3aa: CASSLDPRPVYNEQFF; CDR3nt: TGTGCCAGCAGCTTAGATCCCAGGCCCGTCTACAATGAGCAGTTCTTC
d_gene: TRBD1; abundance: once; j_gene: TRBJ1-6; v_gene: TRBV6-5; CDR3aa: CASTWDREYSPLHF; CDR3nt: TGTGCCAGCACCTGGGACAGGGAGTATTCACCCCTCCACTTT
d_gene: TRBD2; abundance: .; j_gene: TRBJ2-5; v_gene: TRBV4-3; CDR3aa: CASSQDRGGGETQYF; CDR3nt: TGCGCCAGCAGCCAAGATCGCGGGGGGGGAGAGACCCAGTACTTC
d_gene: TRBD2; abundance: .; j_gene: TRBJ2-7; v_gene: TRBV6-1; CDR3aa: CASSSSGRYNEIQYF; CDR3nt: TGTGCCAGCTCTTCTAGCGGGAGATATAATGAGATCCAGTACTTC
d_gene: .; abundance: .; j_gene: TRBJ1-1; v_gene: TRBV5-4; CDR3aa: CASSRDMNTEAFF; CDR3nt: TGTGCCAGCAGCCGGGACATGAACACTGAAGCTTTCTTT
d_gene: TRBD2; abundance: .; j_gene: TRBJ2-7; v_gene: TRBV29-1; CDR3aa: CSVTSGSSYEQYF; CDR3nt: TGCAGCGTTACTAGCGGGAGTAGCTACGAGCAGTACTTC
d_gene: TRBD2; abundance: .; j_gene: TRBJ2-7; v_gene: TRBV7-9; CDR3aa: CASSLGGTYEQYF; CDR3nt: TGTGCCAGCAGCTTGGGGGGGACCTACGAGCAGTACTTC
d_gene: .; abundance: .; j_gene: TRBJ2-7; v_gene: TRBV7-9; CDR3aa: CASSLGDFYEQYF; CDR3nt: TGTGCCAGCAGCCTAGGGGACTTTTACGAGCAGTACTTC
d_gene: .; abundance: few; j_gene: TRBJ1-2; v_gene: TRBV7-9; CDR3aa: CASSLSIDRNYGYTF; CDR3nt: TGTGCCAGCAGCTTGAGTATCGACAGAAACTATGGCTACACCTTC
d_gene: .; abundance: .; j_gene: TRBJ2-2; v_gene: TRBV7-2; CDR3aa: CASSLKRGHRDRGTGELFF; CDR3nt: TGTGCCAGCAGCTTAAAAAGAGGACACCGCGACCGAGGCACCGGGGAGCTGTTTTTT
d_gene: .; abundance: .; j_gene: TRBJ1-2; v_gene: TRBV27; CDR3aa: CASSLTGSYGYTF; CDR3nt: TGTGCCAGCAGTTTGACAGGCTCCTATGGCTACACCTTC
d_gene: TRBD1; abundance: .; j_gene: TRBJ2-1; v_gene: TRBV7-3; CDR3aa: CASSLHGTGVDNEQFF; CDR3nt: TGTGCCAGCAGCTTGCATGGGACAGGGGTCGACAATGAGCAGTTCTTC
d_gene: TRBD2; abundance: .; j_gene: TRBJ2-7; v_gene: TRBV4-3; CDR3aa: CASSQAWGGSYEQYF; CDR3nt: TGCGCCAGCAGCCAAGCCTGGGGGGGGTCCTACGAGCAGTACTTC
d_gene: TRBD2; abundance: .; j_gene: TRBJ2-3; v_gene: TRBV7-6; CDR3aa: CASSDTGLGGRDTQYF; CDR3nt: TGTGCCAGCAGCGACACCGGACTAGGAGGTAGAGATACGCAGTATTTT
d_gene: .; abundance: .; j_gene: TRBJ1-5; v_gene: TRBV29-1; CDR3aa: CSVAGGAGNQPQHF; CDR3nt: TGCAGCGTTGCTGGCGGGGCTGGCAATCAGCCCCAGCATTTT
d_gene: .; abundance: .; j_gene: TRBJ2-5; v_gene: TRBV7-9; CDR3aa: CASSPQIYQETQYF; CDR3nt: TGTGCCAGCAGCCCTCAGATATACCAAGAGACCCAGTACTTC
d_gene: TRBD2; abundance: .; j_gene: TRBJ2-1; v_gene: TRBV7-6; CDR3aa: CASSLVGTRPNNEQFF; CDR3nt: TGTGCCAGCAGCTTAGTCGGGACTAGGCCCAACAATGAGCAGTTCTTC
d_gene: TRBD2; abundance: .; j_gene: TRBJ2-2; v_gene: TRBV4-3; CDR3aa: CASSQDELIAGNTGELFF; CDR3nt: TGCGCCAGCAGCCAAGATGAATTGATAGCGGGAAATACCGGGGAGCTGTTTTTT
d_gene: TRBD1; abundance: .; j_gene: TRBJ1-1; v_gene: TRBV5-1; CDR3aa: CASSRTGDTEAFF; CDR3nt: TGCGCCAGCAGCAGGACAGGTGACACTGAAGCTTTCTTT
d_gene: TRBD1; abundance: .; j_gene: TRBJ2-7; v_gene: TRBV6-5; CDR3aa: CASSQTGLYEQYF; CDR3nt: TGTGCCAGCAGTCAGACAGGGTTATACGAGCAGTACTTC
d_gene: TRBD1; abundance: once; j_gene: TRBJ1-1; v_gene: TRBV27; CDR3aa: CASSFTGGVYTEAFF; CDR3nt: TGTGCCAGCAGTTTCACAGGGGGTGTGTACACTGAAGCTTTCTTT
d_gene: .; abundance: .; j_gene: TRBJ2-1; v_gene: TRBV12-2; CDR3aa: CASRLARFGAGVVEQFF; CDR3nt: TGTGCAAGTCGCTTAGCTCGGTTCGGTGCGGGAGTCGTTGAGCAGTTCTTC
d_gene: .; abundance: .; j_gene: TRBJ2-1; v_gene: TRBV11-3; CDR3aa: CASSLTGEQFF; CDR3nt: TGTGCCAGCAGCTTAACGGGAGAGCAGTTCTTC
d_gene: .; abundance: .; j_gene: TRBJ1-2; v_gene: TRBV28; CDR3aa: CASTPRGYGYTF; CDR3nt: TGTGCCAGCACCCCCCGCGGGTATGGCTACACCTTC
d_gene: .; abundance: .; j_gene: TRBJ2-1; v_gene: TRBV9; CDR3aa: CASSRRPDTDNEQFF; CDR3nt: TGTGCCAGCAGCCGTAGACCTGACACCGACAATGAGCAGTTCTTC
d_gene: .; abundance: .; j_gene: TRBJ2-7; v_gene: TRBV9; CDR3aa: CASSVGGGVSYEQYF; CDR3nt: TGTGCCAGCAGCGTAGGCGGTGGCGTCTCCTACGAGCAGTACTTC
d_gene: .; abundance: .; j_gene: TRBJ1-1; v_gene: TRBV29-1; CDR3aa: CSVKVGGNTEAFF; CDR3nt: TGCAGCGTCAAGGTTGGGGGCAACACTGAAGCTTTCTTT
d_gene: .; abundance: medium-sized; j_gene: TRBJ2-5; v_gene: TRBV19; CDR3aa: CASSIGGGSAETQYF; CDR3nt: TGTGCCAGTAGTATCGGGGGCGGGAGTGCAGAGACCCAGTACTTC
d_gene: .; abundance: .; j_gene: TRBJ1-1; v_gene: TRBV5-6; CDR3aa: CASSTGWGGNTEAFF; CDR3nt: TGTGCCAGCAGCACAGGGTGGGGGGGGAACACTGAAGCTTTCTTT
d_gene: TRBD2; abundance: .; j_gene: TRBJ2-3; v_gene: TRBV6-4; CDR3aa: CASSDSSGSADTQYF; CDR3nt: TGTGCCAGCAGTGACTCGAGCGGGAGTGCAGATACGCAGTATTTT
d_gene: .; abundance: .; j_gene: TRBJ2-7; v_gene: TRBV20-1; CDR3aa: CSARDSYEQYF; CDR3nt: TGCAGTGCTAGGGACAGTTACGAGCAGTACTTC
d_gene: TRBD2; abundance: .; j_gene: TRBJ2-7; v_gene: TRBV29-1; CDR3aa: CSVPSGSYEQYF; CDR3nt: TGCAGCGTACCTAGCGGGAGCTACGAGCAGTACTTC
d_gene: .; abundance: .; j_gene: TRBJ2-7; v_gene: TRBV28; CDR3aa: CASSLINRDSNEQYF; CDR3nt: TGTGCCAGCAGTTTGATTAACAGGGATAGCAACGAGCAGTACTTC
d_gene: .; abundance: .; j_gene: TRBJ2-1; v_gene: TRBV6-1; CDR3aa: CASRPGTAGGEQFF; CDR3nt: TGTGCCAGCAGACCAGGGACCGCCGGGGGTGAGCAGTTCTTC
d_gene: TRBD1; abundance: .; j_gene: TRBJ2-3; v_gene: TRBV4-1; CDR3aa: CASSQGDRGPDTQYF; CDR3nt: TGCGCCAGCAGCCAAGGGGACAGGGGGCCAGATACGCAGTATTTT
d_gene: .; abundance: .; j_gene: TRBJ2-3; v_gene: TRBV28; CDR3aa: CASRSLAPDTQYF; CDR3nt: TGTGCCAGCAGATCCCTAGCACCAGATACGCAGTATTTT
d_gene: .; abundance: .; j_gene: TRBJ2-7; v_gene: TRBV15; CDR3aa: CATSRETGSSYEQYF; CDR3nt: TGTGCCACCAGCAGAGAAACCGGGAGTTCTTACGAGCAGTACTTC
d_gene: .; abundance: .; j_gene: TRBJ2-2; v_gene: TRBV4-1; CDR3aa: CASSQDRASQYTGELFF; CDR3nt: TGCGCCAGCAGCCAAGATAGGGCTAGCCAATACACCGGGGAGCTGTTTTTT
d_gene: TRBD1; abundance: .; j_gene: TRBJ2-2; v_gene: TRBV11-3; CDR3aa: CASSSRDRVNTGELFF; CDR3nt: TGTGCCAGCAGCTCCCGGGACAGGGTTAACACCGGGGAGCTGTTTTTT
d_gene: TRBD2; abundance: .; j_gene: TRBJ2-1; v_gene: TRBV14; CDR3aa: CASSQQTSGSINEQFF; CDR3nt: TGTGCCAGCAGCCAACAGACTAGCGGGAGTATAAATGAGCAGTTCTTC
d_gene: .; abundance: .; j_gene: TRBJ2-1; v_gene: TRBV11-3; CDR3aa: CASSSHGGNEQFF; CDR3nt: TGTGCCAGCAGCTCCCATGGAGGGAATGAGCAGTTCTTC
d_gene: .; abundance: .; j_gene: TRBJ1-2; v_gene: TRBV21-1; CDR3aa: CASSKMTGYGYTF; CDR3nt: TGTGCCAGCAGCAAAATGACAGGCTATGGCTACACCTTC
d_gene: TRBD1; abundance: few; j_gene: TRBJ1-1; v_gene: TRBV9; CDR3aa: CASSKQGSTEAFF; CDR3nt: TGTGCCAGCAGCAAACAGGGGAGCACTGAAGCTTTCTTT
d_gene: TRBD2; abundance: .; j_gene: TRBJ2-3; v_gene: TRBV5-1; CDR3aa: CASSLVLAGGTDTQYF; CDR3nt: TGCGCCAGCAGCTTGGTGTTAGCGGGAGGAACAGATACGCAGTATTTT
d_gene: .; abundance: .; j_gene: TRBJ2-1; v_gene: TRBV21-1; CDR3aa: CASSTPTGSYNEQFF; CDR3nt: TGTGCCAGCAGCACTCCGACAGGCTCCTACAATGAGCAGTTCTTC
d_gene: TRBD2; abundance: .; j_gene: TRBJ2-7; v_gene: TRBV29-1; CDR3aa: CSVSGLAGGRYEQYF; CDR3nt: TGCAGCGTATCCGGACTAGCGGGAGGGAGATACGAGCAGTACTTC
d_gene: .; abundance: .; j_gene: TRBJ2-5; v_gene: TRBV4-2; CDR3aa: CASSQGVYQQETQYF; CDR3nt: TGTGCCAGCAGCCAAGGAGTCTATCAACAAGAGACCCAGTACTTC
d_gene: TRBD2; abundance: .; j_gene: TRBJ2-3; v_gene: TRBV10-1; CDR3aa: CASSESIAGTADTQYF; CDR3nt: TGCGCCAGCAGTGAGTCGATAGCGGGCACGGCGGATACGCAGTATTTT
d_gene: .; abundance: .; j_gene: TRBJ2-7; v_gene: TRBV4-2; CDR3aa: CASSRERGTYEQYF; CDR3nt: TGTGCCAGCAGCCGAGAACGCGGAACCTACGAGCAGTACTTC
d_gene: .; abundance: .; j_gene: TRBJ1-2; v_gene: TRBV19; CDR3aa: CASSSFHRANYGYTF; CDR3nt: TGTGCCAGTAGTTCGTTCCACAGAGCTAACTATGGCTACACCTTC
d_gene: .; abundance: .; j_gene: TRBJ2-1; v_gene: TRBV27; CDR3aa: CASSYYMAASPNEQFF; CDR3nt: TGTGCCAGCAGTTATTATATGGCGGCCTCCCCCAATGAGCAGTTCTTC
d_gene: .; abundance: .; j_gene: TRBJ2-5; v_gene: TRBV7-8; CDR3aa: CASSLGAGSGETQYF; CDR3nt: TGTGCCAGCAGCTTAGGTGCAGGGTCGGGAGAGACCCAGTACTTC
d_gene: TRBD1; abundance: .; j_gene: TRBJ2-1; v_gene: TRBV4-3; CDR3aa: CASSQDRLDRGRRNEQFF; CDR3nt: TGCGCCAGCAGCCAAGATAGGTTAGACAGGGGGCGTCGCAATGAGCAGTTCTTC
d_gene: .; abundance: .; j_gene: TRBJ2-3; v_gene: TRBV6-1; CDR3aa: CASSEGWQGYLGLEYF; CDR3nt: TGTGCCAGCAGTGAAGGGTGGCAGGGGTATTTAGGGCTAGAGTATTTT
d_gene: .; abundance: .; j_gene: TRBJ2-7; v_gene: TRBV27; CDR3aa: CASSFLARSYEQYF; CDR3nt: TGTGCCAGCAGTTTCCTAGCGAGGTCCTACGAGCAGTACTTC
d_gene: TRBD2; abundance: .; j_gene: TRBJ2-1; v_gene: TRBV10-3; CDR3aa: CAISVLAETNEQFF; CDR3nt: TGTGCCATCAGTGTCCTAGCGGAGACCAATGAGCAGTTCTTC
d_gene: TRBD1; abundance: once; j_gene: TRBJ1-2; v_gene: TRBV28; CDR3aa: CASSFFRQGINYGYTF; CDR3nt: TGTGCCAGCAGTTTCTTCCGACAGGGGATTAACTATGGCTACACCTTC
d_gene: TRBD1; abundance: .; j_gene: TRBJ2-7; v_gene: TRBV19; CDR3aa: CASSIGGTDFPVPAYEQYF; CDR3nt: TGTGCCAGTAGTATAGGTGGGACAGATTTCCCAGTACCTGCCTACGAGCAGTACTTC